The source of this T cell receptor beta chain is a study of cytomegalovirus exposure and HLA in healthy donors. Study-level results: Follow-up analysis later connected one missense variant in DCLRE1C with trimming of TCR beta V- and J-genes.

As to this clone: As yet, its antigen is unknown.

Between the trimmed V and J ends, which lost 2 bases and 3 bases, there was a span of 7 bases. The CDR3 totals 13 residues. Germline V gene data show CDR1 as ENHRY and CDR2 as SYGVKD. The PCR made use of 60 Vbeta and 13 Jbeta primers. Sequencing used immunoSEQ multiplex PCR; TCRdb keeps in-frame clones, though not all of them. The data hold around 160,000 clones, with roughly four fifths observed a single time. This TCR came from a woman aged 35 to 49 in good health and CMV-seronegative. Sequencing was done on a sample of PBMCs. The chain couples TRBV10-3 to TRBJ2-5, with a possible D match to TRBD2 (5 bases). The CDR3 is CAISESGKETQYF. CDR3 coding DNA: TGTGCCATCAGTGAGAGCGGTAAAGAGACCCAGTACTTC.